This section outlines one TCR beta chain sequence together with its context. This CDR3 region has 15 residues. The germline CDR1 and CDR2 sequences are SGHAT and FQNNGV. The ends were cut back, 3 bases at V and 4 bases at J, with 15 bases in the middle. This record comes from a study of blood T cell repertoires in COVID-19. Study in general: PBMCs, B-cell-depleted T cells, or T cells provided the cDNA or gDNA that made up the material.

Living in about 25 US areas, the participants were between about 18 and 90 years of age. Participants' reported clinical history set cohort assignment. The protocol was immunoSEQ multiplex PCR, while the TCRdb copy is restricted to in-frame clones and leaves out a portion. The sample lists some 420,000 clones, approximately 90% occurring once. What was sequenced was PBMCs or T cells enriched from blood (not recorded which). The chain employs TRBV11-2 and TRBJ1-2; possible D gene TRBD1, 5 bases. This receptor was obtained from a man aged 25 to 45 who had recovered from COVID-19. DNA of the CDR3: TGTGCCAGCAGCTTCGTGCGTCCAACAGGCTATGGCTACACCTTC. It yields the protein CASSFVRPTGYGYTF.